Below are 29 T cell receptor beta chains sequenced from a single sample in a study of human T cells and chemical hapten exposure. Time point here: patch test 3, about 24 weeks after DPC sensitization. The treatment was: therapeutic diphenylcyclopropenone sensitization with weekly scalp DPC. TCRdb ran MiXCR on the RACE reads and lists one entry per CDR3 protein. In the table there are some 96,000 distinct CDR3 sequences, about 28% of which are singletons. The material sequenced was whole blood, taken in connection with sensitization to the hapten diphenylcyclopropenone (DPC). Receptor source: a man aged 40-50 years with alopecia areata. Some clones in this sample may be carry-over from other donors' samples.

The rearrangement uses TRBV5-1 and TRBJ2-7; tentative D call: TRBD2 (5 bases). CDR1 and CDR2 from the germline V gene are SGHRS and YFSETQ. The CDR3 runs to 12 residues. V was pared by 5 bases and J by 4 bases, with 10 bases between. The CDR3: CASRAGSYEQYF. CDR3 sequence (DNA): TGCGCCAGCAGGGCGGGCTCTTACGAGCAGTACTTC.

This clonotype was observed a handful of times. The chain links TRBV7-9 to TRBJ1-1; TRBD1 might be the D (5 bases). The germline gives CDR1 SEHNR, CDR2 FQNEAQ (reference sequence). There are 15 residues in the CDR3. Trimming took 0 bases from V and 2 from J, leaving 10 bases between them. The CDR3 DNA follows: TGTGCCAGCAGCTTAGCTAGCGGGGCTAACACTGAAGCTTTCTTT. Its protein is CASSLASGANTEAFF.

This clonotype was counted ten times or more. This chain joins TRBV7-9 and TRBJ2-5, with 11 bases matching TRBD2. The CDR3 contains 15 residues. Germline V gene lookup returns CDR1 SEHNR and CDR2 FQNEAQ (reference sequence). The V and J ends lost 1 base and 2 bases, in that order; junction bases with no gene match: 0. CDR3 sequence (DNA): TGTGCCAGCAGCTTAGGGACTAGCGGGCAAGAGACCCAGTACTTC. This encodes CASSLGTSGQETQYF.

Only a few counts were recorded for this clonotype. This chain joins TRBV4-2 and TRBJ2-1; D not resolved. The CDR3 spans 16 residues. The V gene's germline CDR1 is LGHNA and CDR2 YNFKEQ. V lost 5 bases to trimming and J lost 3 bases, with 17 bases between them. Here the CDR3 reads CASSYPSPPDYNEQFF. CDR3 bases: TGTGCCAGCAGCTATCCGTCCCCCCCGGACTACAATGAGCAGTTCTTC.

V usage is TRBV6-2 or TRBV6-3 and J usage is TRBJ2-7, with D unclear. This CDR3 has 12 amino acids. Germline V gene data show CDR1 as MNHEY and CDR2 as SVGEGT. V lost 5 bases and J lost 4, with 9 bases in between. The CDR3 here is CASSNTKYEQYF. For the CDR3, the DNA is TGTGCCAGCAGTAACACAAAGTACGAGCAGTACTTC.

The chain employs TRBV7-6 and TRBJ2-7, with D possibly called TRBD1 or TRBD2 (5 bases each). The CDR3 spans 14 residues. Per the germline V gene, CDR1 is SGHVS and CDR2 is FNYEAQ. V was clipped by 1 base and J by 6 bases, with 13 bases between them. For the CDR3, the DNA is TGTGCCAGCAGCTTAGGGGACCGGCCGGGCGAGCAGTACTTC. As protein: CASSLGDRPGEQYF.

J is TRBJ2-1 and V is TRBV10-2, with no clear D. This CDR3 contains 15 residues. Germline V gene data show CDR1 as WSHSY and CDR2 as SAAADI. With 0 bases removed from V and 6 bases from J, the gap between germline ends came to 12 bases. CDR3 DNA: TGCGCCAGCAGTGAGTCTGTGTCCGGGTCCAATGAGCAGTTCTTC. It yields the protein CASSESVSGSNEQFF.

The V gene is TRBV6-5, the J gene TRBJ2-4, with D perhaps matching TRBD2 (5 bases). The CDR3 runs to 18 residues. Trimming left V 2 bases short and J 1 base short, with 18 bases between. Germline V gene data show CDR1 as MNHEY and CDR2 as SVGAGI. CDR3 sequence reads: CASSYTWAGQQAKNIQYF. CDR3 bases: TGTGCCAGCAGTTACACCTGGGCGGGCCAGCAGGCCAAAAACATTCAGTACTTC.

V usage is TRBV20-1 and J usage is TRBJ2-3; D not certain. Germline-derived CDR1 and CDR2 are DFQATT and SNEGSKA (reference sequence). This CDR3 region has 13 residues. V lost 2 bases, J lost 1 base, and 7 bases lay in between. CDR3 nucleotide sequence: TGCAGTGCTAGAAACAGCGGCACAGATACGCAGTATTTT. Protein: CSARNSGTDTQYF.

The chain recombines TRBV4-2 with TRBJ2-7, with D hard to call. V was trimmed by 4 bases and J by 2 bases, leaving 9 bases between them. Germline lookup yields CDR1 LGHNA and CDR2 YNFKEQ. The length of the CDR3 is 13 residues. CDR3 DNA sequence: TGTGCCAGCAGCCCCCCGGCCCCCTACGAGCAGTACTTC. Translating gives CASSPPAPYEQYF.

V gene TRBV5-1 combines with J gene TRBJ2-6; TRBD1 is a possible D gene (6 bases). Per germline, CDR1 SGHRS and CDR2 YFSETQ. This CDR3 is built from 16 residues. V lost 0 bases, J lost 4 bases, and 11 bases lay in between. Here the CDR3 reads CASSLAAGTGANVLTF. CDR3 nucleotides: TGCGCCAGCAGCTTGGCCGCAGGGACAGGGGCCAACGTCCTGACTTTC.

This clonotype appeared a few times. The chain recombines TRBV5-1 with TRBJ2-7; the match to TRBD1 covers 10 bases. Germline values: CDR1 SGHRS, CDR2 YFSETQ. Trimming removed 4 bases from V and 6 bases from J; junction bases left unmatched: 7. The CDR3 runs to 14 residues. CDR3 coding DNA: TGCGCCAGCAGCGTCCGGGACAGGGGCCCCGAGCAGTACTTC. Residues: CASSVRDRGPEQYF.

This clonotype was counted between two and nine times. V is TRBV10-2 and J is TRBJ1-2; a weak D match, TRBD1 (6 bases). Trimming removed 2 bases from V and 0 bases from J, with 13 bases in between. This CDR3 has 16 amino acids. Germline V gene lookup returns CDR1 WSHSY and CDR2 SAAADI. The DNA for the CDR3 is TGCGCCAGCAGTGAGCGGTTGGGGGCTTCTAACTATGGCTACACCTTC. It encodes CASSERLGASNYGYTF.

This clonotype has a handful of counts. This chain joins TRBV9 and TRBJ1-1, with D maybe TRBD1 (6 bases). Trimming pared 1 base from V and 2 bases from J, leaving 9 bases between. This CDR3 spans 14 amino acids. Germline assignment: CDR1 SGDLS and CDR2 YYNGEE. In DNA form, the CDR3 reads TGTGCCAGCAGCGTAAGGACAGACAACACTGAAGCTTTCTTT. Translated: CASSVRTDNTEAFF.

This clonotype was seen a handful of times. CDR3 bases: TGTGCCAGCAGCTTGGCCGACAGGAACTCCTACGAGCAGTACTTC. Its translation is CASSLADRNSYEQYF. The V gene is TRBV5-5, the J gene TRBJ2-7, with D possibly matching TRBD1 (6 bases). The CDR3 is 15 amino acids. Trimming left V 0 bases short and J 0 bases short, with 10 bases between. CDR1 SGHKS and CDR2 YYEKEE come from the germline V gene (reference sequence).

The chain couples TRBV5-6 to TRBJ2-7; the D gene is possibly TRBD2 (6 bases). CDR3 size: 18 residues. Germline V gives CDR1 SGHDT, CDR2 YYEEEE. Trimming left V 3 bases short and J 0 bases short, with 22 bases between. In DNA, the CDR3 is TGTGCCAGCAGCTCGGCCGTGGGCCCTTGGACTAACTCCTACGAGCAGTACTTC. Protein product: CASSSAVGPWTNSYEQYF.

The rearrangement uses TRBV27 and TRBJ2-7, with a weak D call TRBD1 (5 bases). The CDR3 is made up of 14 amino acids. V was trimmed by 3 bases and J by 4 bases, leaving 13 bases between them. Germline lookup yields CDR1 MNHEY and CDR2 SMNVEV (reference sequence). The CDR3 region is CASSFQGKSYEQYF. The CDR3 coding sequence is TGTGCCAGCAGTTTCCAGGGAAAATCTTACGAGCAGTACTTC.

This clonotype has only a few counts. The chain employs TRBV7-2 and TRBJ1-5; D call uncertain. Germline V gene sequence: CDR1 SGHTA, CDR2 FQGNSA. Trimming left V 1 base short and J 4 bases short, with 11 bases between. CDR3 length: 15 residues. The CDR3 region is CASSLGSLGNQPQHF. The CDR3 nucleotides are TGTGCCAGCAGCTTAGGGTCCCTAGGGAATCAGCCCCAGCATTTT.

This clonotype was observed a few times. The CDR3 sequence is CASSSDRVGNSPLHF. DNA for the CDR3: TGTGCCAGCAGTTCGGACAGGGTCGGTAATTCACCCCTCCACTTT. V and J are TRBV27 and TRBJ1-6; 8 nucleotides agree with TRBD1. Per germline, CDR1 MNHEY and CDR2 SMNVEV (reference sequence). The CDR3 sequence is 15 residues long. The trim removed 4 bases at V and 6 bases at J, leaving 5 bases unmatched.

This chain uses TRBV28 with TRBJ1-2; D is undetermined. Germline V gene lookup returns CDR1 MDHEN and CDR2 SYDVKM. The V gene lost 4 bases and the J gene lost 8 bases, with 11 bases spanning the gap. CDR3 length: 12 residues. The CDR3 nucleotides are TGTGCCAGCAGTTCATCCGGGAGAGGCTACACCTTC. This codes for CASSSSGRGYTF.

This clonotype was seen only a few times. The rearrangement uses TRBV20-1 and TRBJ2-3; 9 bases align to TRBD2. Looked up from germline, CDR1 is DFQATT and CDR2 is SNEGSKA (reference sequence). V gave up 3 bases and J gave up 0 bases; unmatched junction bases: 4. This CDR3 comprises 15 residues. The CDR3 loop is CSASSSGVSTDTQYF. In nucleotides, the CDR3 is TGCAGTGCTAGCTCTAGCGGGGTTAGCACAGATACGCAGTATTTT.

This clonotype was seen only a few times. The rearrangement joins TRBV29-1 to TRBJ2-6; 9 bases match TRBD2. Germline V lookup: CDR1 SQVTM, CDR2 ANQGSEA. J was trimmed by 0 bases and V by 4 bases; bases with no gene match: 1. The CDR3 is 15 amino acids. CDR3 DNA: TGCAGCGTTGCACTAGCGGGCTCTGGGGCCAACGTCCTGACTTTC. Its translation is CSVALAGSGANVLTF.

This sequence joins TRBV12-3 or TRBV12-4 and TRBJ2-7; D perhaps matches TRBD1 (5 bases). The V end lost 1 base, the J end lost 10 bases, and 23 bases lay between the germline ends. The CDR3 totals 16 residues. DNA for the CDR3: TGTGCCAGCAGTTTAGGCCCGACAGAAGTGGCTACCGGCCAGTACTTC. Its protein is CASSLGPTEVATGQYF.

The chain joins TRBV20-1 to TRBJ2-7; TRBD2 agrees at 8 bases. This CDR3 is 13 amino acids long. J lost 2 bases, V lost 3 bases, and 3 bases had no gene match. Germline CDR1 reads DFQATT; CDR2 reads SNEGSKA (reference sequence). The CDR3 region is CSASSGTPYEQYF. The CDR3 DNA reads TGCAGTGCTAGTAGCGGGACCCCCTACGAGCAGTACTTC.

The chain links TRBV28 to TRBJ2-5, with TRBD2 identical over 12 bases. After removal of 3 bases from V and 1 base from J, the junction contained 18 bases not matched to a gene. CDR3 length equals 21 residues. Germline loops: CDR1 MDHEN, CDR2 SYDVKM. CDR3 sequence: CASSLSRFGVKLAGGQETQYF. As DNA, the CDR3 is TGTGCCAGCAGTTTGAGTCGTTTCGGGGTCAAACTAGCGGGAGGCCAAGAGACCCAGTACTTC.

The chain links TRBV4-1 to TRBJ2-1; 9 bases match TRBD2. This CDR3 has 17 residues. V shed 3 bases and J 8 bases; nucleotides not matched to a gene: 14. Germline V gene sequence: CDR1 MGHRA, CDR2 YSYEKL. CDR3 sequence (DNA): TGCGCCAGCAGCCACCTTTTTCCAGCGGGGGGTAACGATGAGCAGTTCTTC. This encodes CASSHLFPAGGNDEQFF.

J is TRBJ1-1 and V is TRBV20-1; D is uncertain. The germline V gene encodes CDR1 DFQATT and CDR2 SNEGSKA (reference sequence). V lost 5 bases and J lost 2, with 9 bases in between. The CDR3 has 12 residues. The CDR3 DNA reads as TGCAGTGCTCGGACGGACAACACTGAAGCTTTCTTT. Translation: CSARTDNTEAFF.

This chain links TRBV6-2 or TRBV6-3 with TRBJ1-5; D gene unclear. The CDR3 consists of 12 residues. V was shortened by 2 bases and J by 9 bases, with 8 bases between the two germline ends. From germline, CDR1 is MNHEY and CDR2 SVGEGT. CDR3 residues: CASSYKPAPQHF. In DNA form, the CDR3 reads TGTGCCAGCAGTTACAAACCTGCGCCCCAGCATTTT.

V and J are TRBV15 and TRBJ2-5, with D perhaps matching TRBD1 (5 bases). Germline V gene lookup returns CDR1 LNHNV and CDR2 YYDKDF (reference sequence). Trimming removed 5 bases at V and 3 bases at J, with 13 bases between. CDR3 size: 14 residues. The CDR3 coding sequence is TGTGCCACCAGCGAATTCAGGGAAAAAGAGACCCAGTACTTC. This encodes CATSEFREKETQYF.